The 32 T cell receptor beta chains below all came from one sample that was sequenced in a study of blood T cell repertoires in COVID-19. Generated by immunoSEQ multiplex PCR, the TCRdb table keeps only in-frame clones and is missing some. The sample yields hundreds of thousands of clones, over 75% seen once. The specimen sequenced was peripheral blood. These receptors were taken from a man aged 50-59 years with active or convalescent COVID-19.

V is TRBV5-6 and J is TRBJ2-2; 7 bases line up with TRBD1. V shed 7 bases, J shed 2 bases, and the junction held 11 bases outside the gene matches. The CDR3 runs to 16 residues. Germline lookup yields CDR1 SGHDT and CDR2 YYEEEE. The DNA of the CDR3 is TGTGCCAGCGTACGAGGGACAGCATTTAACACCGGGGAGCTGTTTTTT. The encoded protein is CASVRGTAFNTGELFF.

This clone was picked up many times. The chain is built from TRBV5-1 and TRBJ1-3, with 9 nucleotides matching TRBD1. The CDR3 loop spans 17 amino acids. V gave up 4 bases and J gave up 0 bases; unmatched junction bases: 8. Per germline, CDR1 SGHRS and CDR2 YFSETQ. CDR3 protein: CASSPGGQGLSGNTIYF. CDR3 nucleotide sequence: TGCGCCAGCAGCCCAGGGGGACAGGGCCTCTCTGGAAACACCATATATTTT.

This clone was seen once. This chain links TRBV10-3 with TRBJ1-1; 8 nucleotides agree with TRBD1. This CDR3 is 14 amino acids long. Germline trimming cut 6 bases from V and 3 bases from J; bases unmatched to any gene: 6. Germline V gives CDR1 ENHRY, CDR2 SYGVKD. CDR3 nucleotide sequence: TGTGCCATCAGGACGACAGGGGAGGACACTGAAGCTTTCTTT. This gives the protein CAIRTTGEDTEAFF.

This chain connects TRBV5-1 to TRBJ2-2; D possibly corresponds to TRBD2 (10 bases). Trimming shortened V by 4 bases and J by 3 bases, and 28 bases separated the two germline ends. CDR1 is SGHRS and CDR2 is YFSETQ in the germline V gene. The CDR3 has 20 amino acids. In DNA, the CDR3 is TGCGCCAGCAGCATCCCGGGGACAGGGAGGACTAGCGGTTACACCGGGGAGCTGTTTTTT. It translates to CASSIPGTGRTSGYTGELFF.

The V and J genes are TRBV15 and TRBJ1-2, with unresolved D. In germline, CDR1 is LNHNV, CDR2 YYDKDF (reference sequence). CDR3 length: 15 amino acids. V lost 0 bases and J 8 bases, leaving 16 bases between the germline ends. CDR3 in DNA: TGTGCCACCAGCAGAGATCGAGGCAGGACGGGAGGCTACACCTTC. Residues: CATSRDRGRTGGYTF. Together with reference TRBV15 and TRBJ1-2, the CDR3 gives the full variable domain: DAMVIQNPRYQVTQFGKPVTLSCSQTLNHNVMYWYQQKSSQAPKLLFHYYDKDFNNEADTPDNFQSRRPNTSFCFLDIRSPGLGDTAMYLCATSRDRGRTGGYTFGSGTRLTVV.

The chain employs TRBV7-9 and TRBJ1-2; 8 nucleotides align to TRBD1. The CDR3 is made up of 14 amino acids. Germline V gives CDR1 SEHNR, CDR2 FQNEAQ (reference sequence). The V and J ends lost 6 bases and 2 bases, in that order; junction bases with no gene match: 5. In DNA form, the CDR3 reads TGTGCCAGCAGTTCCGGACAGGGAAACTATGGCTACACCTTC. It yields the protein CASSSGQGNYGYTF.

This clone was seen only once. The gene calls are TRBV10-3 and TRBJ1-4; D call uncertain. This CDR3 contains 13 residues. The germline V gene has CDR1 ENHRY and CDR2 SYGVKD. The V gene lost 5 bases and the J gene lost 8 bases, with 12 bases spanning the gap. For the CDR3, the DNA is TGTGCCATCAGTCCCGGGGTAGGGGAAAAACTGTTTTTT. It encodes CAISPGVGEKLFF.

V and J are TRBV5-4 and TRBJ2-7; 11 bases fit TRBD2. Trimming took 4 bases from V and 6 from J; bases not matched to a gene: 9. CDR1 and CDR2 (germline): SGHNT, YYREEE (reference sequence). The CDR3 has 15 amino acids. CDR3 protein: CASSAFSGRAGEQYF. In DNA form, the CDR3 reads TGTGCCAGCAGCGCATTTAGCGGGAGGGCCGGCGAGCAGTACTTC. The full variable domain, with the rest looked up from reference TRBV5-4 and TRBJ2-7, is ETGVTQSPTHLIKTRGQQVTLRCSSQSGHNTVSWYQQALGQGPQFIFQYYREEENGRGNFPPRFSGLQFPNYSSELNVNALELDDSALYLCASSAFSGRAGEQYFGPGTRLTVT.

The chain couples TRBV7-9 to TRBJ2-1; 8 bases map to TRBD2. CDR1 is SEHNR, CDR2 FQNEAQ, per germline (reference sequence). CDR3 length equals 15 residues. V shed 5 bases and J 8 bases; nucleotides not matched to a gene: 11. This CDR3 is CASSPNRLAKDEQFF. The CDR3 nucleotides are TGTGCCAGCAGCCCGAATCGACTAGCGAAGGATGAGCAGTTCTTC.

This chain joins TRBV28 and TRBJ2-7; 7 bases match TRBD1. The CDR3 is 16 amino acids. Germline V lookup: CDR1 MDHEN, CDR2 SYDVKM. The V gene end was trimmed by 2 bases and the J gene end by 5 bases; junction bases not matched to a gene: 12. This CDR3 reads CASSLPRGLKVHEQYF. The CDR3 coding sequence is TGTGCCAGCAGTTTACCGAGGGGGCTAAAGGTCCACGAGCAGTACTTC.

The gene calls are TRBV30 and TRBJ1-5; 7 bases align to TRBD1. Germline V gene lookup returns CDR1 GTSNPN and CDR2 SVGIG (reference sequence). The J segment lost 2 bases and the V segment lost 3 bases, leaving 4 bases of the junction unmatched. The CDR3 runs 14 residues. The CDR3 DNA sequence: TGTGCCTGGAGGGAAGGGACAGGCAATCAGCCCCAGCATTTT. This encodes CAWREGTGNQPQHF.

CDR3 sequence (DNA): TGCGCCAGCAGCTTGGGGTTTTGGCAGGAGACCCAGTACTTC. The encoded protein is CASSLGFWQETQYF. The J gene is TRBJ2-5, the V gene TRBV5-1, with D uncertain. V was shortened by 0 bases and J by 5 bases, with 11 bases between the two germline ends. CDR1 is SGHRS and CDR2 is YFSETQ in the germline V gene. CDR3 length: 14 residues.

The chain links TRBV2 to TRBJ2-3; D uncertain. V dropped 4 bases and J dropped 2 bases, with 4 bases sitting between them. Per germline, CDR1 SNHLY and CDR2 FYNNEI. The CDR3 runs 12 residues. The CDR3 is CASSATTDTQYF. Written as DNA, the CDR3 is TGTGCCAGCAGTGCTACCACAGATACGCAGTATTTT.

The rearrangement joins TRBV29-1 to TRBJ2-7; 7 bases line up with TRBD2. The CDR3 is made up of 12 amino acids. Per the germline V gene, CDR1 is SQVTM and CDR2 is ANQGSEA. Losses at the gene ends were 5 bases for V and 4 bases for J; bases not matched to a gene: 5. CDR3 DNA: TGCAGCGTTTCTAGCGGAGCTTACGAGCAGTACTTC. Its translation is CSVSSGAYEQYF.

The genes are TRBV10-3 and TRBJ2-1, with 7 bases identical to TRBD2. The CDR3 loop spans 14 amino acids. Germline trimming cut 0 bases from V and 9 bases from J; bases unmatched to any gene: 5. The V gene's germline CDR1 is ENHRY and CDR2 SYGVKD. The CDR3 spells CAISESGGSGEQFF. CDR3 in DNA: TGTGCCATCAGTGAGTCTGGCGGGAGCGGTGAGCAGTTCTTC.

This chain connects TRBV4-2 to TRBJ2-1, with D unresolved. This CDR3 has 15 residues. Per the germline V gene, CDR1 is LGHNA and CDR2 is YNFKEQ. Trimming removed 4 bases from V and 2 bases from J, with 12 bases in between. The CDR3 protein is CASSPSGLAYNEQFF. CDR3 DNA sequence: TGTGCCAGCAGCCCAAGTGGTCTAGCCTACAATGAGCAGTTCTTC.

V gene TRBV5-1 combines with J gene TRBJ2-1, with 7 bases lining up with TRBD2. The CDR3 sequence is 13 residues long. Germline V CDR1 and CDR2: SGHRS, YFSETQ. The ends lost 4 bases at V and 5 bases at J; junction bases unmatched: 3. The CDR3 loop is CASSGTNNNEQFF. The CDR3 nucleotides read TGCGCCAGCAGCGGGACTAACAACAATGAGCAGTTCTTC.

Comments on this clone: Mismatch with germline at one junction end may stem from a read error. This sequence joins TRBV5-5 and TRBJ1-3; D ambiguous. The CDR3 spans 12 residues. Germline V gene sequence: CDR1 SGHKS, CDR2 YYEKEE (reference sequence). The CDR3 DNA reads TGTGCCAGCCGAGCGACGGGCGGGGAAAACTTTTTT. Translated, it gives CASRATGGENFF.

This chain uses TRBV6-6 with TRBJ1-3; D may be TRBD1 (6 bases). Germline lookup yields CDR1 MNHNY and CDR2 SVGAGI (reference sequence). V lost 7 bases and J lost 2, with 15 bases in between. This CDR3 comprises 15 residues. The CDR3 spells CASTTRGGAGNTIYF. Here the CDR3 DNA reads TGTGCCAGCACCACGCGGGGGGGCGCTGGAAACACCATATATTTT.

V is TRBV18 and J is TRBJ2-7; D gene unclear. Germline V gene data show CDR1 as KGHSH and CDR2 as LQKENI. CDR3 length equals 12 residues. V lost 4 bases and J 10 bases, leaving 14 bases between the germline ends. This chain's CDR3 is CASSRSPQFQYF. In DNA form, the CDR3 reads TGTGCCAGCTCACGATCCCCACAGTTTCAGTACTTC.

The chain couples TRBV24-1 to TRBJ1-4, with TRBD1 as a possible D gene (6 bases). Germline V gene data show CDR1 as KGHDR and CDR2 as SFDVKD. The CDR3 is 13 amino acids. The V end was cut by 3 bases, the J end by 10 bases, with 11 bases between. The CDR3 DNA reads as TGTGCCACCAGTGATCTAACGACAGGAAAACTGTTTTTT. This encodes CATSDLTTGKLFF.

The V gene is TRBV29-1, the J gene TRBJ2-1; possibly TRBD2 for D (6 bases). The germline V gene has CDR1 SQVTM and CDR2 ANQGSEA. This CDR3 is 10 amino acids long. This CDR3 is CSYLAIQQFF. The CDR3 coding sequence is TGCAGTTACCTAGCGATTCAGCAGTTCTTC.

Here the CDR3 DNA reads TGTGCCATCAGTGAGTGGAGGCCAGACACAGATACGCAGTATTTT. It codes for CAISEWRPDTDTQYF. V is TRBV10-3 and J is TRBJ2-3, with TRBD2 as a possible D gene (5 bases). CDR3 size: 15 residues. Trimming cost V 1 base and J 2 bases, with 10 bases left between them. Germline assignment: CDR1 ENHRY and CDR2 SYGVKD.

The chain has TRBV9 and TRBJ2-3, with 10 bases fitting TRBD2. Germline CDR1 is SGDLS and CDR2 is YYNGEE. The CDR3 extends over 16 amino acids. Trimming cost V 4 bases and J 5 bases; bases outside gene matches: 10. CDR3: CASSSRLAGVVDTQYF. In nucleotides, the CDR3 is TGTGCCAGCAGCTCCCGGCTAGCGGGAGTGGTAGATACGCAGTATTTT.

This clone was counted once. The rearrangement links TRBV5-1 to TRBJ2-1; D may be TRBD1 (8 bases). Germline CDR1 reads SGHRS; CDR2 reads YFSETQ. The length of the CDR3 is 16 residues. V lost 4 bases and J lost 5, with 19 bases in between. The CDR3 sequence: CASSRGQGAGDNEQFF. The CDR3 DNA sequence: TGCGCCAGCAGCCGGGGGCAGGGGGCGGGGGACAATGAGCAGTTCTTC.

This clone was seen a single time. This sequence joins TRBV3-1 (or the pseudogene TRBV3-2) and TRBJ2-5, with 10 bases fitting TRBD2. Germline CDR1 LGHDT, CDR2 YNNKEL (reference sequence). The CDR3 loop spans 16 amino acids. J was trimmed by 3 bases and V by 0 bases; bases with no gene match: 4. The CDR3, as DNA: TGTGCCAGCAGCCAAGACGCAGCGGGAGGGGAAGAGACCCAGTACTTC. Protein sequence: CASSQDAAGGEETQYF.

This clone came up once. The chain joins TRBV4-1 to TRBJ1-3; D not certain. CDR3 length equals 16 residues. V lost 2 bases and J lost 0, with 11 bases in between. CDR1 MGHRA and CDR2 YSYEKL come from the germline V gene. The DNA for the CDR3 is TGCGCCAGCAGCCAAATAGCACGCACCTCTGGAAACACCATATATTTT. Its translation is CASSQIARTSGNTIYF.

This clone was seen more than once but under ten times. This chain uses TRBV25-1 with TRBJ2-1, with 7 bases identical to TRBD2. The trim removed 3 bases at V and 8 bases at J, leaving 16 bases unmatched. This CDR3 has 17 amino acids. Germline V lookup: CDR1 MGHDK, CDR2 SYGVNS. CDR3 sequence reads: CASSEGGLGRQVYEQFF. The CDR3 nucleotides are TGTGCCAGCAGTGAGGGGGGGTTGGGACGTCAAGTATATGAGCAGTTCTTC.

The chain links TRBV10-3 to TRBJ2-1; 7 bases are shared with TRBD1. V lost 2 bases, J lost 6 bases, and 13 bases stayed unmatched. CDR1 and CDR2 from the germline V gene are ENHRY and SYGVKD. The CDR3 consists of 17 residues. The DNA of the CDR3 is TGTGCCATCAGTGAGCCCCGGGGACAGAATAGAGTCAATGAGCAGTTCTTC. Its translation: CAISEPRGQNRVNEQFF.

The chain joins TRBV30 to TRBJ1-4; D gene ambiguous. Germline lookup yields CDR1 GTSNPN and CDR2 SVGIG (reference sequence). The V end lost 0 bases, the J end lost 1 base, and 6 bases lay between the germline ends. CDR3 length: 14 residues. CDR3 amino acids: CAWSVELTNEKLFF. The CDR3 DNA sequence: TGTGCCTGGAGTGTAGAACTAACTAATGAAAAACTGTTTTTT.

The sample holds one count of this clone. The rearrangement joins TRBV5-4 to TRBJ2-3, with 14 bases lining up with TRBD2. Germline lookup yields CDR1 SGHNT and CDR2 YYREEE (reference sequence). With V trimmed by 2 bases and J by 1 base, 9 bases remained unmatched. The CDR3 extends over 19 amino acids. CDR3 nucleotides: TGTGCCAGCAGCTTATTGGGACTAGCGGGAGAGGATGGCACAGATACGCAGTATTTT. Amino acids: CASSLLGLAGEDGTDTQYF. The complete variable domain, with remaining parts taken from reference TRBV5-4 and TRBJ2-3, reads ETGVTQSPTHLIKTRGQQVTLRCSSQSGHNTVSWYQQALGQGPQFIFQYYREEENGRGNFPPRFSGLQFPNYSSELNVNALELDDSALYLCASSLLGLAGEDGTDTQYFGPGTRLTVL.

The chain uses TRBV7-9 and TRBJ2-2, with D maybe TRBD2 (5 bases). This CDR3 contains 14 residues. Trimming removed 2 bases at V and 4 bases at J, with 8 bases between. Germline values: CDR1 SEHNR, CDR2 FQNEAQ (reference sequence). The CDR3 spells CASSLSGTTGELFF. The CDR3 DNA reads as TGTGCCAGCAGCTTATCGGGAACCACCGGGGAGCTGTTTTTT. The full variable domain, its missing parts supplied by reference TRBV7-9 and TRBJ2-2, is DTGVSQNPRHKITKRGQNVTFRCDPISEHNRLYWYRQTLGQGPEFLTYFQNEAQLEKSRLLSDRFSAERPKGSFSTLEIQRTEQGDSAMYLCASSLSGTTGELFFGEGSRLTVL.